A selection of T cell receptor beta chains follows, all from one sample in a study of cytomegalovirus exposure and HLA in healthy donors. Method: immunoSEQ multiplex PCR; TCRdb's copy keeps in-frame clones and lacks some. The sample lists more than 85,000 clones; 81% were seen once. Sequencing used PBMCs. The receptors here all came from a woman aged 25 to 39 in good health and CMV-seronegative. The CDR3 runs from the conserved cysteine through the conserved F or W. D genes are given only for firm matches.

CDR3: CASNQGQGSYEQYF
DNA: TGCGCCAGCAATCAGGGACAGGGGTCCTACGAGCAGTACTTC
D: TRBD1
V: TRBV5-1
J: TRBJ2-7

CDR3: CASSVEWRGRGDEQFF
DNA: TGTGCCAGCAGCGTAGAGTGGCGCGGGAGGGGGGATGAGCAGTTCTTC
D: TRBD2
V: TRBV9
J: TRBJ2-1

CDR3: CASSALAGGVVVEQFF
DNA: TGTGCCAGCAGCGCTCTAGCGGGAGGGGTGGTGGTTGAGCAGTTCTTC
D: TRBD2
V: TRBV11-3
J: TRBJ2-1

CDR3: CASSEFSGISYNEQFF
DNA: TGTGCCAGCAGTGAGTTCAGCGGGATCTCCTACAATGAGCAGTTCTTC
D: TRBD2
V: TRBV6-1
J: TRBJ2-1

CDR3: CASSFRLDMADTQYF
DNA: TGTGCCAGCAGCTTCCGACTAGATATGGCAGATACGCAGTATTTT
D: NA
V: TRBV7-2
J: TRBJ2-3

CDR3: CASSSPTRTSGEVPHEQYF
DNA: TGTGCCAGCAGCTCCCCCACCCGGACTAGCGGGGAGGTTCCCCACGAGCAGTACTTC
D: TRBD2
V: TRBV7-2
J: TRBJ2-7

CDR3: CASSPRRGLVDYGYTF
DNA: TGCGCCAGCAGCCCAAGAAGGGGGCTGGTTGACTATGGCTACACCTTC
D: TRBD1
V: TRBV5-1
J: TRBJ1-2

CDR3: CASSRGTSSYEQYF
DNA: TGTGCCAGCTCCCGTGGGACTTCCTCATACGAGCAGTACTTC
D: NA
V: TRBV18
J: TRBJ2-7

CDR3: CASSLAEDRGYGYTF
DNA: TGTGCCAGCAGCTTAGCTGAGGACCGGGGCTATGGCTACACCTTC
D: NA
V: TRBV7-2
J: TRBJ1-2

CDR3: CASSVTSGNPYEQYF
DNA: TGTGCCAGTAGTGTGACTAGCGGGAACCCCTACGAGCAGTACTTC
D: TRBD2
V: TRBV19
J: TRBJ2-7

CDR3: CAWSTPSARAGFYEQYF
DNA: TGTGCCTGGAGTACCCCTAGCGCCAGGGCAGGCTTTTACGAGCAGTACTTC
D: NA
V: TRBV30
J: TRBJ2-7